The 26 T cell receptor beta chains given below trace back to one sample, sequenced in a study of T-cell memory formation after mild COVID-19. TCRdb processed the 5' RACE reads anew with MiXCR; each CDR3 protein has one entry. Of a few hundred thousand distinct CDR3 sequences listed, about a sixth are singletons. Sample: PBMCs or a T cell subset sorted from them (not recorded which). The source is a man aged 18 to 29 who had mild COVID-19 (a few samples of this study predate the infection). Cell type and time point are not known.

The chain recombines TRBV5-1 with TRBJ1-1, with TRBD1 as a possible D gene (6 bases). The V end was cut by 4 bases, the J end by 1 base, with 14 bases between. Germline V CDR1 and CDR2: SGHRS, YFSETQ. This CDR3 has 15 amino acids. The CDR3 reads CASSTVGGANTEAFF. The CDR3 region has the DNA TGCGCCAGCAGCACGGTGGGGGGGGCGAACACTGAAGCTTTCTTT.

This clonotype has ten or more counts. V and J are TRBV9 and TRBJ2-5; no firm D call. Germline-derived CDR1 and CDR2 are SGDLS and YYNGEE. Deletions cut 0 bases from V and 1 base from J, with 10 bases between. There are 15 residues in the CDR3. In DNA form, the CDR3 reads TGTGCCAGCAGCGTAGCTAGTTCGGTCCAAGAGACCCAGTACTTC. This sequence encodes CASSVASSVQETQYF.

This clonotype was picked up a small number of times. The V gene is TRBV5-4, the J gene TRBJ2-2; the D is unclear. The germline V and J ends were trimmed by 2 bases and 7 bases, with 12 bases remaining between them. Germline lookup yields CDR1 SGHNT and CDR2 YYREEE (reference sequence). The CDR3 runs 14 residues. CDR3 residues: CASSFDLESGELFF. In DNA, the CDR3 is TGTGCCAGCAGCTTCGATCTAGAGAGCGGGGAGCTGTTTTTT.

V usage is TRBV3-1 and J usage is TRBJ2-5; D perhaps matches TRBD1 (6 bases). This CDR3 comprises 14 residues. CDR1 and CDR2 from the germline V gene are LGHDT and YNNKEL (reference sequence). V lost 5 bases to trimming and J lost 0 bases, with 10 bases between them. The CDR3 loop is CASSAHRDQETQYF. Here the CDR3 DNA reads TGTGCCAGCAGCGCCCACAGGGACCAAGAGACCCAGTACTTC.

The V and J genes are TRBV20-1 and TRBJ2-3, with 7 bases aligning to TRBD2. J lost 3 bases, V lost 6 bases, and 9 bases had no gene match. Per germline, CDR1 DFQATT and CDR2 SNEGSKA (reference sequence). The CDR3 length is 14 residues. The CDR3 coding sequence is TGCAGTGCAACCGGGACTACTGTAACAGATACGCAGTATTTT. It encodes CSATGTTVTDTQYF.

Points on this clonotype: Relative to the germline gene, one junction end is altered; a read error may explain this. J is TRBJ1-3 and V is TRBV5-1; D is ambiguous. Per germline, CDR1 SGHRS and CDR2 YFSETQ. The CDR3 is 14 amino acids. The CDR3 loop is CASSLGYSGNTIYF. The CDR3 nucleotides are TGCGCCAGCAGTTTGGGGTACTCTGGAAACACCATATATTTT.

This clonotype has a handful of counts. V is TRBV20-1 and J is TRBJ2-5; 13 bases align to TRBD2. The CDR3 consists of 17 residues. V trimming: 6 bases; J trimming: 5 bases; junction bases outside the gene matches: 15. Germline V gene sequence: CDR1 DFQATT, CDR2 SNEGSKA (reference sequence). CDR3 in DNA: TGCAGTGCGAGCCGGGGGACTAGCGGGGATTATCGGGAGACCCAGTACTTC. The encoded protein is CSASRGTSGDYRETQYF.

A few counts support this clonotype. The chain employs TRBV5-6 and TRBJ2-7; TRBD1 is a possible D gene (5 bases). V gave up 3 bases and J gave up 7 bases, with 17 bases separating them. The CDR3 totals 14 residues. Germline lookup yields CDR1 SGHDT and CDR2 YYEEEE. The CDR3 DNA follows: TGTGCCAGCAGCTGGATTCAAGGGGTCGGTGAGCAGTACGTC. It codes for CASSWIQGVGEQYV.

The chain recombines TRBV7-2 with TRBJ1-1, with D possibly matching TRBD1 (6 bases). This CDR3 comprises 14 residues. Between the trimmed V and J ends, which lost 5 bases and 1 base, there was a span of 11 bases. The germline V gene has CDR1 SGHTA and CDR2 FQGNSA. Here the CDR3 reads CASSPVGQNTEAFF. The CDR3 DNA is TGTGCCAGCAGCCCCGTGGGACAGAACACTGAAGCTTTCTTT. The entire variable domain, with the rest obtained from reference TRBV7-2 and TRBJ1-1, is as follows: GAGVSQSPSNKVTEKGKDVELRCDPISGHTALYWYRQSLGQGLEFLIYFQGNSAPDKSGLPSDRFSAERTGGSVSTLTIQRTQQEDSAVYLCASSPVGQNTEAFFGQGTRLTVV.

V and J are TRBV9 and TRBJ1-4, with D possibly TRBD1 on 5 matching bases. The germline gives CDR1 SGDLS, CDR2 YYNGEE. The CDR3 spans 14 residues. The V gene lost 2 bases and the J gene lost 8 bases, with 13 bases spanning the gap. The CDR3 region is CASSVGPIKEKLFF. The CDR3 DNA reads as TGTGCCAGCAGCGTGGGACCTATTAAGGAAAAACTGTTTTTT.

CDR3 in DNA: TGTGCCAGCAGCGGTGAAAGAGACACTGAAGCTTTCTTT. Protein: CASSGERDTEAFF. The rearrangement uses TRBV2 and TRBJ1-1, with unresolved D. The V end lost 6 bases, the J end lost 3 bases, and 11 bases lay between the germline ends. This CDR3 has 13 residues. CDR1 SNHLY and CDR2 FYNNEI come from the germline V gene.

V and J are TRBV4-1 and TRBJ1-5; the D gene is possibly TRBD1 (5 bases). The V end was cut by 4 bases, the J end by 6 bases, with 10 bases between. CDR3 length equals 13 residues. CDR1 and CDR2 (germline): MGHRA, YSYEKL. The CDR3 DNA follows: TGCGCCAGCAGCCCGGACAACGCTCAGCCCCAGCATTTT. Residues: CASSPDNAQPQHF.

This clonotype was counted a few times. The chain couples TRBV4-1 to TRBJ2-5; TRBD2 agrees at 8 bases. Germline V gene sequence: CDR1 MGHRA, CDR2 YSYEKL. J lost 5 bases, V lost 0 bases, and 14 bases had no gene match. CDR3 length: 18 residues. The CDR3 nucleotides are TGCGCCAGCAGCCAAGAGAGTAGCGGGGTGTATAAAGTGGAGACCCAGTACTTC. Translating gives CASSQESSGVYKVETQYF.

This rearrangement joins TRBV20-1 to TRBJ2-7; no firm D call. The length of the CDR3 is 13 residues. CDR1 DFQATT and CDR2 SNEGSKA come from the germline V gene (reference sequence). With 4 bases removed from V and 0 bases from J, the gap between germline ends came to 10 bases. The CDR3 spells CSATDIASYEQYF. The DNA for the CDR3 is TGCAGTGCTACTGACATCGCCTCCTACGAGCAGTACTTC.

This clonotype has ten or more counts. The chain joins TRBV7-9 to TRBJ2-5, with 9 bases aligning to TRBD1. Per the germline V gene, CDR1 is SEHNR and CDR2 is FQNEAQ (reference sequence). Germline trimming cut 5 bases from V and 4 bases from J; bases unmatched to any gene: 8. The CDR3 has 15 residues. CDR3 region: CASSPIWDRAETQYF. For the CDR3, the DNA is TGTGCCAGCAGCCCCATCTGGGACAGGGCAGAGACCCAGTACTTC.

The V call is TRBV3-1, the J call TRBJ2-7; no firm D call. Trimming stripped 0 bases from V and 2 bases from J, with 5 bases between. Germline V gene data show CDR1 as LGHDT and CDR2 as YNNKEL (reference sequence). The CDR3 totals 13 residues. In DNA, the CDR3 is TGTGCCAGCAGCCAAGAGGGGACCTACGAGCAGTACTTC. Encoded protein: CASSQEGTYEQYF.

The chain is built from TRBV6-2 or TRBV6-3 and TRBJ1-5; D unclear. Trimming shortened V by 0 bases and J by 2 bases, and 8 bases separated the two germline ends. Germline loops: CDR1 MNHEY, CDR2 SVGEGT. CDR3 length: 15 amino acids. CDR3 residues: CASSYSSRGNQPQHF. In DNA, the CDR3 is TGTGCCAGCAGTTACTCGAGCAGAGGCAATCAGCCCCAGCATTTT.

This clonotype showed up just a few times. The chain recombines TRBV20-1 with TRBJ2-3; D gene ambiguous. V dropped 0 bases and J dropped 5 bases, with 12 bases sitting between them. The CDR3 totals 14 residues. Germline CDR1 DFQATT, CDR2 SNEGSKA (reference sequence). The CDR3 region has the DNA TGCAGTGCTAGAGAAGAAATCCTCGGAGATACGCAGTATTTT. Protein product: CSAREEILGDTQYF.

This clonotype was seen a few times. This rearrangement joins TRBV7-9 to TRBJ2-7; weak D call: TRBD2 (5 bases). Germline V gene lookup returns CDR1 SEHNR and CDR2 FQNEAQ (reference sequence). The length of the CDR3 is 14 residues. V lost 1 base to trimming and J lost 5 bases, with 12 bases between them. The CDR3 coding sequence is TGTGCCAGCAGCTTAGTCGTCGGGGTCCACGAGCAGTACTTC. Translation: CASSLVVGVHEQYF.

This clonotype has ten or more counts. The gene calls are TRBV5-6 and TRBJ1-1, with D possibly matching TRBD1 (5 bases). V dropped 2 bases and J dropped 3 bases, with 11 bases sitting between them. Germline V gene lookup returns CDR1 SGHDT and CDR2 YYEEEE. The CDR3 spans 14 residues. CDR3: CASSFAGGYTEAFF. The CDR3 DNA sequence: TGTGCCAGCAGCTTCGCCGGGGGATACACTGAAGCTTTCTTT.

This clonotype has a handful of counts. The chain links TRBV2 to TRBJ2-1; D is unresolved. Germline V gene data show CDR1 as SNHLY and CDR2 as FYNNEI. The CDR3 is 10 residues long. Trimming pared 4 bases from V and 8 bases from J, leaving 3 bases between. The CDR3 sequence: CASSADEQFF. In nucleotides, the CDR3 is TGTGCCAGCAGTGCAGATGAGCAGTTCTTC.

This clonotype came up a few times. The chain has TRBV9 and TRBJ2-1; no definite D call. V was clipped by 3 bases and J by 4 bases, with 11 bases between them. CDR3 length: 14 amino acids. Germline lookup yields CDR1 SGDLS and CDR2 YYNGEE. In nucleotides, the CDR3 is TGTGCCAGCAGCGCCCGCGGAGAGTACAATGAGCAGTTCTTC. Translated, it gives CASSARGEYNEQFF.

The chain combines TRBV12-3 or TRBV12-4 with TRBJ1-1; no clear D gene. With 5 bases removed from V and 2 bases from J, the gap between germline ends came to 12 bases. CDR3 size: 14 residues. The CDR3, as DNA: TGTGCCAGCAGTATTGACGGGGATAACACTGAAGCTTTCTTT. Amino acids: CASSIDGDNTEAFF.

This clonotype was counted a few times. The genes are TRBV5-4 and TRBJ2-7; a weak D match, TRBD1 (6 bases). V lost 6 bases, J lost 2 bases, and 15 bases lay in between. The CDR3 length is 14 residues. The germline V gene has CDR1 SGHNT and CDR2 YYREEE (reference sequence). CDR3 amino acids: CASNDAGAPYEQYV. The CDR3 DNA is TGTGCCAGCAACGACGCAGGGGCCCCCTACGAGCAGTACGTC.

The CDR3 DNA reads TGTGCCAGCAGTTTATTTTCGGCTAGCGGAACAGATACGCAGTATTTT. Protein product: CASSLFSASGTDTQYF. The rearrangement joins TRBV12-3 or TRBV12-4 to TRBJ2-3; TRBD2 matches at 7 bases. This CDR3 region has 16 residues. After removal of 2 bases from V and 3 bases from J, the junction contained 8 bases not matched to a gene.

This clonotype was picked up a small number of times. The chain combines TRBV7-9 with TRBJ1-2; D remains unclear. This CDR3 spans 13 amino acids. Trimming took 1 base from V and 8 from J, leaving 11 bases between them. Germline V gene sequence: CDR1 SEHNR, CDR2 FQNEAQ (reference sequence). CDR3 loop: CASSLDNLDGYTF. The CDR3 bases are TGTGCCAGCAGCTTAGACAACCTAGACGGCTACACCTTC.